This record looks at one T cell receptor (beta chain) sequence and its context. Deletions cut 10 bases from V and 2 bases from J, with 16 bases between. The CDR3 covers 14 residues. Germline V gene data show CDR1 as MNHEY and CDR2 as SVGAGI. The data stem from a study of blood T cell repertoires in COVID-19. Only in-frame clones appear in the TCRdb table, and some are missing; sequencing was by immunoSEQ multiplex PCR. The profile shows fewer than 70,000 clones, 70% to 90% of them singletons. The sample was peripheral blood. This receptor was taken from a woman in her 70s with active COVID-19. The chain joins TRBV6-5 to TRBJ2-3; D perhaps matches TRBD2 (6 bases). As DNA, the CDR3 is TGTGCCACACTGCCCTGGGGGGTCACAGATACGCAGTATTTT. It codes for CATLPWGVTDTQYF.